This is a list of T cell receptor beta chains from one sample in a study of shared clonotypes between healthy human individuals. TCRdb's copy holds only in-frame clones and misses some; the assay was immunoSEQ multiplex PCR. Among some 2,400,000 clones, approximately 96% were seen once, and the ten largest hold approximately 0.13%. Input material: naive CD4+ T cells sorted from blood. All receptors come from a man between 18 and 35 years old in good health. CDR3s include the opening cysteine and the closing phenylalanine or tryptophan. Fields, in order: D gene, V gene, J gene, clone size, CDR3 DNA, CDR3 protein. A D gene is named only where the DNA matches it firmly. Clone sizes are given selectively: once, few, many, or a class where the clone is expanded.

d_gene: TRBD1; v_gene: TRBV7-3; j_gene: TRBJ2-1; abundance: .; CDR3nt: TGTGCCAGCAGCTTGTTTCCAGGGGGCGCCGGCAATGAGCAGTTCTTC; CDR3aa: CASSLFPGGAGNEQFF
d_gene: TRBD2; v_gene: TRBV10-3; j_gene: TRBJ2-7; abundance: .; CDR3nt: TGTGCCATCAGTGAGAGGGGCGGGAGGATGTACGAGCAGTACTTC; CDR3aa: CAISERGGRMYEQYF
d_gene: .; v_gene: TRBV2; j_gene: TRBJ1-4; abundance: .; CDR3nt: TGTGCCAGCAGTGAAGAGCTAAGGGTAGCGGGTGAAAAACTGTTTTTT; CDR3aa: CASSEELRVAGEKLFF
d_gene: TRBD2; v_gene: TRBV7-9; j_gene: TRBJ2-5; abundance: .; CDR3nt: TGTGCCAGCAGCTTCGGGGGGGCCGGGACCCAGTACTTC; CDR3aa: CASSFGGAGTQYF
d_gene: .; v_gene: TRBV10-3; j_gene: TRBJ2-7; abundance: once; CDR3nt: TGTGCCATCAGTGAGTCAGCGAGGGGAACCTACGAGCAGTACTTC; CDR3aa: CAISESARGTYEQYF
d_gene: TRBD2; v_gene: TRBV28; j_gene: TRBJ2-3; abundance: .; CDR3nt: TGTGCCAGCAGTTTATTCGGGTTTCTTGGACTAGCGGGACTCACAGATACGCAGTATTTT; CDR3aa: CASSLFGFLGLAGLTDTQYF
d_gene: TRBD1; v_gene: TRBV6-1; j_gene: TRBJ2-7; abundance: .; CDR3nt: TGTGCCAGCAGTGAAGATAGGGGGCGATCCTACGAGCAGTACTTC; CDR3aa: CASSEDRGRSYEQYF
d_gene: TRBD1; v_gene: TRBV6-5; j_gene: TRBJ1-2; abundance: .; CDR3nt: TGTGCCAGCAGCTTAAGGGGGACAGGGAAGGGTGGCTACACCTTC; CDR3aa: CASSLRGTGKGGYTF
d_gene: .; v_gene: TRBV30; j_gene: TRBJ1-4; abundance: .; CDR3nt: TGTGCCTGGAGTCGGGGAGGGGGTAATGAAAAACTGTTTTTT; CDR3aa: CAWSRGGGNEKLFF
d_gene: .; v_gene: TRBV5-6; j_gene: TRBJ2-5; abundance: .; CDR3nt: TGTGCCAGCAATTGGGGAGGGGGAGAGACCCAGTACTTC; CDR3aa: CASNWGGGETQYF
d_gene: .; v_gene: TRBV4-3; j_gene: TRBJ2-7; abundance: .; CDR3nt: TGCGCCAGCAGCCAAGACAGGGGATTCGAGCAGTACTTC; CDR3aa: CASSQDRGFEQYF
d_gene: .; v_gene: TRBV19; j_gene: TRBJ1-4; abundance: .; CDR3nt: TGTGCCAGTAGTCCGACTAACATCGCAACTAATGAAAAACTGTTTTTT; CDR3aa: CASSPTNIATNEKLFF
d_gene: TRBD2; v_gene: TRBV6-5; j_gene: TRBJ2-1; abundance: .; CDR3nt: TGTGCCAGCAGTTACTCGGAGGCGGGGGGGCCCAATGAGCAGTTCTTC; CDR3aa: CASSYSEAGGPNEQFF
d_gene: TRBD2; v_gene: TRBV5-4; j_gene: TRBJ2-1; abundance: .; CDR3nt: TGTGCCAGCAGCGCCGCGGGGGGCTCCTACAATGAGCAGTTCTTC; CDR3aa: CASSAAGGSYNEQFF
d_gene: TRBD2; v_gene: TRBV27; j_gene: TRBJ2-2; abundance: .; CDR3nt: TGTGCCAGCAGTAGACTAGCGGCGAACACCGGGGAGCTGTTTTTT; CDR3aa: CASSRLAANTGELFF
d_gene: TRBD2; v_gene: TRBV7-3; j_gene: TRBJ2-1; abundance: .; CDR3nt: TGTGCCAGCAGCTCTAGCGGGTCCTACAATGAGCAGTTCTTC; CDR3aa: CASSSSGSYNEQFF